These 15 T cell receptor beta chains were sequenced from one sample in a study of CD4 and CD8 cells across lung adenocarcinoma regions. TCRdb passed the PCR reads through MiXCR, listing each CDR3 protein once. The sample has approximately 24,000 distinct CDR3 sequences; around 53% are singletons. The sequenced material came from CD8+ T cells from the center of a lung tumor. These receptors were obtained from a male donor with lung adenocarcinoma. The CD4 and CD8 labels of this study may be unreliable.

This clonotype is labeled as medium-sized. The V and J genes are TRBV6-5 and TRBJ2-1; D unresolved. The J call is in doubt because the DNA end fits TRBJ2-7 better. Germline lookup yields CDR1 MNHEY and CDR2 SVGAGI. The length of the CDR3 is 12 residues. This CDR3 reads CASSYLMGEQYF. The CDR3 coding sequence is TGTGCCAGCAGTTACCTGATGGGGGAGCAGTACTTC.

The J gene is TRBJ2-5, the V gene TRBV11-2, with 10 bases fitting TRBD2. The germline V gene encodes CDR1 SGHAT and CDR2 FQNNGV. The V segment lost 0 bases and the J segment 7 bases; nucleotides outside the gene matches: 8. CDR3 length equals 16 residues. The CDR3 loop reads CASSLEPSGGGGTQYF. The CDR3 bases are TGTGCCAGCAGCTTAGAGCCTAGCGGGGGAGGCGGGACCCAGTACTTC.

V and J are TRBV27 and TRBJ2-1, with 7 bases lining up with TRBD1. Judging by the DNA end, TRBJ2-7 fits better; the J call may be wrong. The CDR3 spans 13 residues. CDR1 is MNHEY and CDR2 is SMNVEV in the germline V gene (reference sequence). The CDR3 protein is CASKRDSTYEQYF. CDR3 bases: TGTGCCAGCAAGAGGGACAGTACCTACGAGCAGTACTTC.

This clonotype was picked up a small number of times. Here the CDR3 DNA reads TGTGCCTGGACGCGGCAGGGGGGTTTGGGGAACACTGAAGCTTTCTTT. This codes for CAWTRQGGLGNTEAFF. The J gene is TRBJ1-1, the V gene TRBV30, with 7 bases aligning to TRBD1. Germline values: CDR1 GTSNPN, CDR2 SVGIG (reference sequence). This CDR3 region has 16 residues. Trimming cost V 4 bases and J 1 base; bases outside gene matches: 12.

The J gene is TRBJ2-5, the V gene TRBV6-1, with a weak D call TRBD2 (6 bases). The J call is doubtful: the DNA matches TRBJ2-1 better. The CDR3 length is 14 residues. The V gene's germline CDR1 is MNHNS and CDR2 SASEGT. The CDR3: CASSRGGGRETQFF. DNA of the CDR3: TGTGCCAGCAGTCGTGGGGGAGGCCGAGAGACCCAGTTCTTC.

This clonotype was counted only a few times. Being one base from a much bigger clone, this may be a read error. The chain joins TRBV11-2 to TRBJ2-1; 8 positions agree with TRBD1. Germline-derived CDR1 and CDR2 are SGHAT and FQNNGV. J lost 10 bases, V lost 7 bases, and 9 bases had no gene match. The CDR3 is 13 amino acids. CDR3 region: CASKWGTGDEQFF. For the CDR3, the DNA is TGTGCCAGCAAGTGGGGGACAGGAGACGAGCAGTTCTTC.

Comments on this clonotype: A junction boundary mismatches the germline segment, possibly from a read error. The rearrangement uses TRBV6-5 and TRBJ2-4; 7 bases map to TRBD2. Germline CDR1 MNHEY, CDR2 SVGAGI. The CDR3 has 18 residues. CDR3 amino acids: CASICRGPGGGGKDTQYF. The CDR3 region has the DNA TGTGCCAGCATTTGCCGCGGACCGGGGGGAGGAGGCAAAGACACTCAGTATTTC.

This clonotype appeared many times. V and J are TRBV6-5 and TRBJ2-1, with 8 positions matching TRBD2. The J call may be faulty, since TRBJ2-7 better matches the DNA end. The CDR3 covers 15 residues. Germline assignment: CDR1 MNHEY and CDR2 SVGAGI. CDR3 sequence (DNA): TGTGCCAGCAGTTACATGGGGGCGGGGGGTCACGAGCAGTACTTC. This codes for CASSYMGAGGHEQYF.

This clonotype has just a few counts. V gene TRBV6-1 combines with J gene TRBJ2-2; D might be TRBD1 (6 bases). The ends were cut back, 5 bases at V and 2 bases at J, with 12 bases in the middle. The CDR3 consists of 15 residues. From germline, CDR1 is MNHNS and CDR2 SASEGT. CDR3 in DNA: TGTGCCAGCAGTCCCAAGGACAGAAACACCGGGGAGCTGTTTTTT. Translated, it gives CASSPKDRNTGELFF.

Regarding this clonotype: An end of the junction differs from the germline gene, which may be a read error. The rearrangement joins TRBV27 to TRBJ2-3; D call uncertain. Germline V gives CDR1 MNHEY, CDR2 SMNVEV (reference sequence). The CDR3 extends over 14 amino acids. Here the CDR3 reads CASSALAGQETQYF. In DNA, the CDR3 is TGTGCCAGCAGTGCCCTCGCTGGCCAAGAGACGCAGTATTTC.

V usage is TRBV27 and J usage is TRBJ2-3, with D maybe TRBD1 (5 bases). Near its end, the DNA agrees better with TRBJ2-7, so the J call may be wrong. The CDR3 contains 15 residues. Germline V gene sequence: CDR1 MNHEY, CDR2 SMNVEV (reference sequence). CDR3 coding DNA: TGTGCCAGCAGTTTAGGGCGGCAGGGCAAAGATACGCAGTACTTC. It encodes CASSLGRQGKDTQYF.

In regard to this clonotype: A junction end diverges from the germline sequence, so it may reflect a read error. The J gene is TRBJ2-4, the V gene TRBV10-3; a possible D gene is TRBD1 (6 bases). Germline loops: CDR1 ENHRY, CDR2 SYGVKD. The CDR3 consists of 13 residues. CDR3 sequence reads: CASGLGAKDTQYF. The CDR3 coding sequence is TGCGCCTCGGGGCTGGGGGCCAAAGACACTCAGTACTTC.

V gene TRBV20-1 combines with J gene TRBJ1-4; no definite D call. Germline CDR1 and CDR2: DFQATT and SNEGSKA (reference sequence). CDR3 length equals 10 residues. CDR3 nucleotide sequence: TGCCTGTGTGGGATGGGAAAACTGTTTTTT. The encoded protein is CLCGMGKLFF.

The sample holds a few counts of this clonotype. The rearrangement joins TRBV20-1 to TRBJ1-4; D ambiguous. CDR1 is DFQATT, CDR2 SNEGSKA, per germline (reference sequence). The CDR3 totals 14 residues. Trimming removed 0 bases from V and 8 bases from J, with 13 bases in between. CDR3 loop: CSARDLGVGEKLFF. The CDR3 DNA reads as TGCAGTGCTAGAGATTTGGGAGTAGGGGAAAAACTGTTTTTT.

The V gene is TRBV7-2, the J gene TRBJ2-5; 13 bases are a match to TRBD2. The J call could be wrong; TRBJ2-7 is a better fit for the DNA end. Looked up from germline, CDR1 is SGHTA and CDR2 is FQGNSA. The CDR3 is 16 amino acids. CDR3 amino acids: CASSLDGTSGAYEQYF. In DNA form, the CDR3 reads TGTGCCAGCAGCTTAGATGGGACTAGCGGGGCCTACGAGCAGTACTTC.